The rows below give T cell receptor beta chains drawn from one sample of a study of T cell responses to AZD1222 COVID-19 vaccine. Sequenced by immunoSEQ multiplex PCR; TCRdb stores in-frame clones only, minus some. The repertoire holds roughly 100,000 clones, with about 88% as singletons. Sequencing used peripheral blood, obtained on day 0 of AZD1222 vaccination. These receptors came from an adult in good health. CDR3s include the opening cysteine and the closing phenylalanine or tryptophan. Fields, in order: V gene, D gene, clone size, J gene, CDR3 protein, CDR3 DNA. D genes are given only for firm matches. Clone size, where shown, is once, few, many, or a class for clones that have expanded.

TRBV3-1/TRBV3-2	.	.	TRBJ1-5	CASSPQGDSGPQHF	TGTGCCAGCAGCCCTCAGGGAGATAGCGGGCCCCAGCATTTT
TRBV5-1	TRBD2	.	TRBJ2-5	CASSLGSGNKETQYF	TGCGCCAGCAGCTTGGGAAGCGGGAACAAAGAGACCCAGTACTTC
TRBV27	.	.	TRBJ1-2	CASSAHRANYGYTF	TGTGCCAGCAGTGCCCACAGGGCTAACTATGGCTACACCTTC
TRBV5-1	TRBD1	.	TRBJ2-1	CASSLGTGGNEQFF	TGCGCCAGCAGCTTGGGGACAGGGGGTAATGAGCAGTTCTTC
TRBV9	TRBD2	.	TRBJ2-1	CASSVVGRGEYNEQFF	TGTGCCAGCAGCGTAGTAGGGCGGGGGGAATACAATGAGCAGTTCTTC
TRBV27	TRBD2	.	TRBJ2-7	CASSLFSGIETYEQYF	TGTGCCAGCAGTTTATTTAGCGGGATTGAGACCTACGAGCAGTACTTC
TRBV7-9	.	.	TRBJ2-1	CASSTVYNEQFF	TGTGCCAGCAGCACGGTTTACAATGAGCAGTTCTTC
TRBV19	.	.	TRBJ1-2	CASSIAVQGYGYTF	TGTGCCAGTAGTATAGCTGTCCAGGGCTATGGCTACACCTTC
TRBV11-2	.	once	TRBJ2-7	CASSLFGQATYEQYF	TGTGCCAGCAGCTTATTTGGGCAGGCCACCTACGAGCAGTACTTC
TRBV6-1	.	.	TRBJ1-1	CASSEAQFLRDEAFF	TGTGCCAGCAGTGAAGCCCAGTTTCTGAGGGATGAAGCTTTCTTT
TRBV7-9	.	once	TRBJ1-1	CASSLVREAFF	TGTGCCAGCAGCTTAGTCCGAGAAGCTTTCTTT
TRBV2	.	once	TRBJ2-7	CASSDIGTGRSGEQYF	TGTGCCAGCAGTGATATCGGGACGGGGCGGTCGGGAGAGCAGTACTTC
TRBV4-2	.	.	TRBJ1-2	CASSQVPGGYYGYTF	TGTGCCAGCAGCCAAGTCCCAGGCGGATATTATGGCTACACCTTC
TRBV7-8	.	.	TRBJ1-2	CASSLGRNAYGYTF	TGTGCCAGCAGCTTGGGACGGAATGCCTATGGCTACACCTTC
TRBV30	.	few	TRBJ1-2	CAWNRDGSGYTF	TGTGCCTGGAACAGGGATGGGAGTGGCTACACCTTC
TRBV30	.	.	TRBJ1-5	CAWSVHVAQPQHF	TGTGCCTGGAGTGTACATGTCGCACAGCCCCAGCATTTT
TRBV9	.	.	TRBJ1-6	CASSVGGGVSPLHF	TGTGCCAGCAGCGTAGGGGGGGGCGTTTCACCCCTCCACTTT
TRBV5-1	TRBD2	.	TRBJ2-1	CASSQTSGGLNEQFF	TGCGCCAGCAGCCAGACTAGCGGGGGGCTCAATGAGCAGTTCTTC
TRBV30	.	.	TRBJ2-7	CAWSWGDSAYEQYF	TGTGCCTGGAGTTGGGGGGACAGTGCCTACGAGCAGTACTTC
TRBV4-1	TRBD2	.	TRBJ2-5	CASSQGPSGGSGQETQYF	TGCGCCAGCAGCCAAGGGCCTAGCGGGGGTAGTGGGCAAGAGACCCAGTACTTC
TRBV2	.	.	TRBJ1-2	CASSESVGTYGYTF	TGTGCCAGCAGTGAAAGCGTAGGTACCTATGGCTACACCTTC
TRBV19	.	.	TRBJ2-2	CASSIESGAPNTGELFF	TGTGCCAGTAGTATAGAGTCGGGGGCCCCCAACACCGGGGAGCTGTTTTTT
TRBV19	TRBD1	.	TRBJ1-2	CASSTPRQGNYGYTF	TGTGCCAGTAGTACCCCCCGACAGGGAAACTATGGCTACACCTTC
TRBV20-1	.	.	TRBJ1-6	CSASLQGNSPLHF	TGCAGTGCTAGTTTACAGGGAAATTCACCCCTCCACTTT
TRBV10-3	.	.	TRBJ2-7	CAIKAGPSYEQYF	TGTGCCATCAAGGCTGGACCCTCCTACGAGCAGTACTTC
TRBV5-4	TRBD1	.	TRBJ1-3	CASSFDRGLGNTIYF	TGTGCCAGCAGCTTTGACAGGGGGCTCGGAAACACCATATATTTT
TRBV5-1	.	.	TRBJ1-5	CASSLDINQPQHF	TGCGCCAGCAGCTTGGATATCAATCAGCCCCAGCATTTT
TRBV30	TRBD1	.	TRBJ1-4	CAWSQGAIEKLFF	TGTGCCTGGAGTCAGGGGGCAATAGAAAAACTGTTTTTT
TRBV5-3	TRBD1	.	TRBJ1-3	CARSSGTGNWCGNTIYF	TGTGCCAGAAGCTCCGGGACAGGGAATTGGTGCGGAAACACCATATATTTT
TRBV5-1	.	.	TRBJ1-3	CASSLKSAPRGNTIYF	TGCGCCAGCAGCTTGAAATCGGCGCCGAGAGGAAACACCATATATTTT
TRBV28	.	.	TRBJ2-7	CASSSTRTLYEQYF	TGTGCCAGCAGCTCAACACGGACCCTATACGAGCAGTACTTC
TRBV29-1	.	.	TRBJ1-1	CSVLMPRISGPGTEAFF	TGCAGCGTGCTCATGCCGCGGATATCGGGGCCGGGCACTGAAGCTTTCTTT
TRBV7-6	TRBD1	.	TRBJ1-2	CASSLGTGDGYTF	TGTGCCAGCAGCCTAGGGACAGGGGATGGCTACACCTTC
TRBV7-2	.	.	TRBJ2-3	CASSSAPLTDTQYF	TGTGCCAGCAGCTCCGCACCCTTGACAGATACGCAGTATTTT
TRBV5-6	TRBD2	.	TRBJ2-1	CASSHGTSNVGQFF	TGTGCCAGCAGCCATGGGACTAGTAATGTGGGGCAGTTCTTC
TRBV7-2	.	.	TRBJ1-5	CASSLSPGNRPQHF	TGTGCCAGCAGCTTATCCCCAGGGAACCGGCCCCAGCATTTT
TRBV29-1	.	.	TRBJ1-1	CSACGGDTEAFF	TGCAGCGCCTGCGGGGGGGACACTGAAGCTTTCTTT
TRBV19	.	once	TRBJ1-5	CASSIGGASNQPQHF	TGTGCCAGTAGTATAGGGGGAGCTAGCAATCAGCCCCAGCATTTT
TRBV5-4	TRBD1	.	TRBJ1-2	CASSLLTGGEGYTF	TGTGCCAGCAGCTTGCTAACAGGGGGGGAAGGCTACACCTTC
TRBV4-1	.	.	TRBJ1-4	CASSAGPTNEKLFF	TGCGCCAGCAGCGCAGGACCAACTAATGAAAAACTGTTTTTT
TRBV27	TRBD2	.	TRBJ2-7	CASSGAYEQYF	TGTGCCTCTAGCGGGGCCTACGAGCAGTACTTC
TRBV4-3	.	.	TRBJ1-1	CASSRGRDLNTEAFF	TGCGCCAGCAGCCGGGGGCGGGACTTGAACACTGAAGCTTTCTTT
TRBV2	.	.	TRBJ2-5	CASTEGGKVAQYF	TGTGCCAGCACCGAAGGGGGAAAAGTCGCCCAGTACTTC
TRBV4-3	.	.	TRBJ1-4	CASSQGLGATNEKLFF	TGCGCCAGCAGCCAGGGGTTGGGCGCAACTAATGAAAAACTGTTTTTT
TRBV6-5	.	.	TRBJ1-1	CASSYRKSSSNTEAFF	TGTGCCAGCAGTTACCGAAAGAGCAGTTCGAACACTGAAGCTTTCTTT
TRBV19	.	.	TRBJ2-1	CASISGQGLRDEQFF	TGTGCCAGTATATCGGGGCAGGGGCTTAGAGATGAGCAGTTCTTC
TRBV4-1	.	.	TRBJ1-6	CASSPNEAAGFSPLHF	TGCGCCAGCAGTCCAAACGAGGCCGCGGGATTTTCACCCCTCCACTTT
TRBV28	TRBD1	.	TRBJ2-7	CASSLRLSETGTSYEQYF	TGTGCCAGCAGTTTAAGGCTCTCTGAGACAGGGACCTCCTACGAGCAGTACTTC
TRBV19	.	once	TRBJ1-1	CASTLGNTEAFF	TGTGCCAGTACCTTGGGGAACACTGAAGCTTTCTTT
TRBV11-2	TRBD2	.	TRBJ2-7	CASSLQTGLAYEQYF	TGTGCCAGCAGCTTACAAACGGGACTAGCCTACGAGCAGTACTTC
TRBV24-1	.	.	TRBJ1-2	CATSEGWGLDYGYTF	TGTGCCACCAGTGAAGGATGGGGGCTAGACTATGGCTACACCTTC
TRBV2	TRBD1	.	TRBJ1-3	CASFTGQGGNTIYF	TGTGCCAGTTTTACGGGACAGGGTGGAAACACCATATATTTT
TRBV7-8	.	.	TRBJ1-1	CASSQSPGTEAFF	TGTGCCAGCAGCCAGAGCCCCGGGACTGAAGCTTTCTTT
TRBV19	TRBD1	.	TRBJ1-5	CASKDRPYSNQPQHF	TGTGCCAGTAAGGACAGGCCGTATAGCAATCAGCCCCAGCATTTT
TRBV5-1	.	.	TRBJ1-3	CASSRGESGNTIYF	TGCGCCAGCAGTAGGGGGGAGTCCGGAAACACCATATATTTT
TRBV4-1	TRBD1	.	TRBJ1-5	CASSPGQGHQPQHF	TGCGCCAGCAGCCCCGGACAGGGACACCAGCCCCAGCATTTT